The sequence of this T cell receptor beta chain was determined in a study of technical replicates of blood from several donors. This clone was seen only a few times. After removal of 8 bases from V and 5 bases from J, the junction contained 16 bases not matched to a gene. The germline V gene has CDR1 LGHNA and CDR2 YSLEER. This CDR3 contains 18 residues. Produced via immunoSEQ multiplex PCR; TCRdb's table is partial and in-frame only. The sample contains some 30,000 clones, around nine tenths of which appear only once. The receptor comes from a human donor in good health. Some clones in this sample may be carry-over from other donors' samples. Sequencing was performed on PBMCs. The V call is TRBV4-3, the J call TRBJ2-2; 11 nucleotides align to TRBD2. The CDR3 is CASQTRSSGRMETGELFF. CDR3 bases: TGCGCCAGCCAAACACGATCTAGCGGGAGGATGGAAACCGGGGAGCTGTTTTTT.